The rows below give T cell receptor beta chains drawn from one sample of a study of T cells in localized non-small cell lung cancer. The repertoire was sequenced with immunoSEQ multiplex PCR; TCRdb's copy has only in-frame clones and lacks some. The table shows tens of thousands of clones, with 88% occurring only once. Sample: peripheral blood, taken before any cancer treatment. Every receptor here comes from a woman aged 40-69 years with stage I squamous cell lung carcinoma. Both conserved end residues are part of each CDR3. The D gene is left open where the match is weak. The size entry is marked missing in some rows and otherwise reads once, few, many or a size class.

CDR3aa | CDR3nt | len | abundance | j_gene | v_gene | d_gene
CASSLTSGGMNEQFF | TGTGCCAGCAGCTTAACTAGCGGGGGAATGAATGAGCAGTTCTTC | 15 | NA | TRBJ2-1 | TRBV7-3 | TRBD2
CASSVGGLVNTEAFF | TGTGCCAGCAGCGTAGGGGGCTTGGTGAACACTGAAGCTTTCTTT | 15 | NA | TRBJ1-1 | TRBV9 | NA
CASSQRGGSYGYTF | TGTGCCAGCAGCCAACGGGGGGGGAGCTATGGCTACACCTTC | 14 | NA | TRBJ1-2 | TRBV5-4 | NA
CASSRTRSSSPLHF | TGTGCCAGCAGCCGTACTAGGTCCAGTTCACCCCTCCACTTT | 14 | NA | TRBJ1-6 | TRBV11-2 | NA
CASSWSGGGEAFF | TGCGCCAGCAGCTGGTCAGGGGGAGGTGAAGCTTTCTTT | 13 | NA | TRBJ1-1 | TRBV5-1 | TRBD1
CASSPMRSQETQYF | TGTGCCAGCAGTCCCATGAGGTCACAAGAGACCCAGTACTTC | 14 | NA | TRBJ2-5 | TRBV6-5 | NA
CASSGSSSRETQYF | TGCGCCAGCAGTGGTTCATCGAGTCGAGAGACCCAGTACTTC | 14 | NA | TRBJ2-5 | TRBV10-1 | NA
CASSSDRVSPLHF | TGTGCCAGCAGCTCGGACAGGGTTTCACCCCTCCACTTT | 13 | NA | TRBJ1-6 | TRBV5-4 | TRBD1
CAWSVVAGAGYNSPLHF | TGTGCCTGGAGTGTCGTGGCTGGGGCAGGCTATAATTCACCCCTCCACTTT | 17 | NA | TRBJ1-6 | TRBV30 | NA
CASSTDNYGYTF | TGTGCCAGTAGTACGGATAACTATGGCTACACCTTC | 12 | few | TRBJ1-2 | TRBV19 | NA
CASSMSLPYEQYF | TGTGCCAGCAGCATGTCCCTTCCCTACGAGCAGTACTTC | 13 | NA | TRBJ2-7 | TRBV9 | NA
CASSAWVWTGTMNTEAFF | TGTGCCAGCAGTGCTTGGGTGTGGACAGGGACTATGAACACTGAAGCTTTCTTT | 18 | NA | TRBJ1-1 | TRBV6-1 | TRBD1
CASNRAGGLYEQYF | TGTGCCAGCAATCGAGCGGGGGGGCTATACGAGCAGTACTTC | 14 | once | TRBJ2-7 | TRBV5-4 | TRBD2
CASSQGSTGVFGYTF | TGCGCCAGCAGCCAAGGTTCGACAGGGGTGTTTGGCTACACCTTC | 15 | NA | TRBJ1-2 | TRBV4-1 | TRBD1
CASSYSKAVGRYEQYF | TGTGCCAGCAGTTACTCGAAGGCAGTTGGTCGTTACGAGCAGTACTTC | 16 | once | TRBJ2-7 | TRBV6-5 | NA
CASSLQRTANYGYTF | TGCGCCAGCAGCTTGCAGCGGACAGCTAACTATGGCTACACCTTC | 15 | NA | TRBJ1-2 | TRBV5-1 | NA
CASSYLTGSLNSPLHF | TGTGCCAGCAGCTACCTGACGGGGTCCCTTAATTCACCCCTCCACTTT | 16 | NA | TRBJ1-6 | TRBV7-2 | NA
CASSPLAGRQETQYF | TGCGCCAGCAGCCCTCTAGCGGGGAGGCAAGAGACCCAGTACTTC | 15 | NA | TRBJ2-5 | TRBV5-1 | TRBD2